These 18 T cell receptor beta chains originate from one sample sequenced in a study of graft-versus-host responses after intestinal transplantation. The assay was immunoSEQ multiplex PCR, and TCRdb's table has in-frame clones only and misses some. The sample contains 50,000 to 80,000 clones, around nine tenths of which appear only once. Their antigens remain unidentified. The sample in question was unstimulated CD8+ T cells sorted from spleen or lymph node cells, obtained before transplant. These receptors came from a human donor who was the organ donor for an intestinal transplant.

V gene TRBV6-5 combines with J gene TRBJ1-2; D remains unclear. This CDR3 region has 15 residues. CDR1 and CDR2 (germline): MNHEY, SVGAGI. The V end was cut by 0 bases, the J end by 0 bases, with 8 bases between. CDR3 DNA sequence: TGTGCCAGCAGTTACTCTGACGGAGCTAACTATGGCTACACCTTC. This translates into CASSYSDGANYGYTF.

This chain uses TRBV28 with TRBJ2-7; D is unclear. Trimming left V 5 bases short and J 1 base short, with 12 bases between. Germline CDR1 and CDR2: MDHEN and SYDVKM. The CDR3 totals 14 residues. This CDR3 reads CASSRSGSSYEQYF. DNA of the CDR3: TGTGCCAGCAGTCGATCAGGAAGTTCCTACGAGCAGTACTTC.

The chain couples TRBV6-5 to TRBJ1-5, with no clear D. The CDR3 length is 13 residues. Trimming shortened V by 6 bases and J by 7 bases, and 13 bases separated the two germline ends. The germline CDR1 and CDR2 sequences are MNHEY and SVGAGI. CDR3 region: CASSARGSQPQHF. In nucleotides, the CDR3 is TGTGCCAGCAGCGCGCGCGGAAGCCAGCCCCAGCATTTT.

To note about this clone: Other DNA variants within this sample encode the same CDR3. The V call is TRBV4-2, the J call TRBJ2-1; TRBD2 is a possible D gene (6 bases). V lost 1 base and J 1 base, leaving 20 bases between the germline ends. The CDR3 loop spans 19 amino acids. Germline V gene lookup returns CDR1 LGHNA and CDR2 YNFKEQ. The CDR3 sequence is CASSQGRPSAVGSYNEQFF. The CDR3, as DNA: TGTGCCAGCAGCCAAGGGAGACCTAGCGCGGTAGGGTCCTACAATGAGCAGTTCTTC.

The V call is TRBV28, the J call TRBJ1-2; 7 bases match TRBD1. Losses at the gene ends were 3 bases for V and 8 bases for J; bases not matched to a gene: 6. The germline V gene encodes CDR1 MDHEN and CDR2 SYDVKM. The CDR3 runs to 13 residues. CDR3 DNA: TGTGCCAGCAGTTTGACAGGGTATTACGGCTACACCTTC. Amino acids: CASSLTGYYGYTF.

The chain uses TRBV19 and TRBJ2-7; 7 nucleotides line up with TRBD2. The CDR3 loop spans 16 amino acids. Germline loops: CDR1 LNHDA, CDR2 SQIVND (reference sequence). Trimming at V came to 0 bases and at J to 4 bases, leaving 9 bases not matched to a gene. CDR3 sequence reads: CASSIDPRESSYEQYF. The CDR3, as DNA: TGTGCCAGTAGTATAGATCCGCGGGAGAGCTCGTACGAGCAGTACTTC.

This clone showed up just a few times. V gene TRBV6-5 combines with J gene TRBJ2-7; 9 bases match TRBD1. This CDR3 spans 11 amino acids. Germline values: CDR1 MNHEY, CDR2 SVGAGI. J was trimmed by 4 bases and V by 11 bases; bases with no gene match: 3. CDR3 DNA: TGTGCCCACGGACAGGGGTACGAGCAGTACTTC. It encodes CAHGQGYEQYF.

This chain links TRBV11-2 with TRBJ2-1, with D possibly TRBD2 on 7 matching bases. The CDR3 covers 17 residues. V lost 0 bases and J lost 4, with 16 bases in between. Germline values: CDR1 SGHAT, CDR2 FQNNGV. In nucleotides, the CDR3 is TGTGCCAGCAGCTTAGATCTAGGCGCGGGGGCTTACAATGAGCAGTTCTTC. Translating it yields CASSLDLGAGAYNEQFF.

The rearrangement uses TRBV5-6 and TRBJ1-3; 9 bases agree with TRBD1. V trimming: 2 bases; J trimming: 4 bases; junction bases outside the gene matches: 7. This CDR3 is 16 amino acids long. The V gene's germline CDR1 is SGHDT and CDR2 YYEEEE. CDR3 DNA: TGTGCCAGCAGCTTTTACGGGACAGGGTACGGAAACACCATATATTTT. Translated, it gives CASSFYGTGYGNTIYF.

The chain couples TRBV6-1 to TRBJ2-2, with TRBD2 as a possible D gene (5 bases). Looked up from germline, CDR1 is MNHNS and CDR2 is SASEGT. This CDR3 has 15 amino acids. The V and J ends lost 7 bases and 3 bases respectively, with 15 bases between them. Here the CDR3 DNA reads TGTGCCAGCAACCAACTAGGGTCCTACACCGGGGAGCTGTTTTTT. Translated, it gives CASNQLGSYTGELFF.

This clone was seen a single time. The chain links TRBV6-1 to TRBJ2-2, with D perhaps TRBD1 (5 bases). Trimming pared 6 bases from V and 6 bases from J, leaving 11 bases between. The CDR3 consists of 13 residues. Germline values: CDR1 MNHNS, CDR2 SASEGT. The CDR3 DNA sequence: TGTGCCAGCAGAGCGACAGACGCCGGGGAGCTGTTTTTT. Residues: CASRATDAGELFF.

This clone was seen more than once but under ten times. The rearrangement uses TRBV19 and TRBJ2-3; D call uncertain. V was clipped by 1 base and J by 0 bases, with 5 bases between them. Germline V gene data show CDR1 as LNHDA and CDR2 as SQIVND (reference sequence). This CDR3 is built from 14 residues. Here the CDR3 reads CASSIASSTDTQYF. The DNA for the CDR3 is TGTGCCAGTAGTATAGCAAGCAGCACAGATACGCAGTATTTT.

The gene calls are TRBV7-9 and TRBJ2-1; 7 positions match TRBD2. The CDR3 is 19 amino acids. J lost 0 bases, V lost 5 bases, and 16 bases had no gene match. The V gene's germline CDR1 is SEHNR and CDR2 FQNEAQ (reference sequence). Here the CDR3 reads CASSPFASGFEFSYNEQFF. CDR3 DNA sequence: TGTGCCAGCAGCCCTTTTGCTAGCGGCTTCGAATTCTCCTACAATGAGCAGTTCTTC.

V gene TRBV6-4 combines with J gene TRBJ2-3, with D maybe TRBD1 (6 bases). Germline-derived CDR1 and CDR2 are MRHNA and SNTAGT. This CDR3 has 15 residues. V was cut by 2 bases and J by 4 bases, with 13 bases left in between. CDR3 in DNA: TGTGCCAGCAGTGACAAAGGGGGAGCGGCAGATACGCAGTATTTT. Translated: CASSDKGGAADTQYF.

The chain uses TRBV4-1 and TRBJ2-1; 8 nucleotides agree with TRBD2. Germline values: CDR1 MGHRA, CDR2 YSYEKL. This CDR3 has 16 amino acids. Trimming took 0 bases from V and 0 from J; bases not matched to a gene: 1. The CDR3 nucleotides read TGCGCCAGCAGCCAAGAGAGCGGGAGCTCCTACAATGAGCAGTTCTTC. This translates into CASSQESGSSYNEQFF.

The rearrangement joins TRBV7-9 to TRBJ2-3, with a possible D match to TRBD2 (5 bases). V was cut by 1 base and J by 2 bases, with 13 bases left in between. In germline, CDR1 is SEHNR, CDR2 FQNEAQ (reference sequence). This CDR3 has 16 amino acids. As DNA, the CDR3 is TGTGCCAGCAGCTTAGAGGGAGTCCGCCCCACAGATACGCAGTATTTT. Translated: CASSLEGVRPTDTQYF.

CDR3 sequence: CASSYTGPGTGCYEQYF. Here the CDR3 DNA reads TGTGCCAGCAGCTACACCGGGCCTGGGACAGGGTGCTACGAGCAGTACTTC. This chain links TRBV7-3 with TRBJ2-7, with 9 bases identical to TRBD1. V lost 4 bases, J lost 3 bases, and 13 bases stayed unmatched. CDR1 and CDR2 (germline): SGHTA, FQGTGA. This CDR3 has 17 amino acids.

The chain recombines TRBV15 with TRBJ1-3; 10 bases map to TRBD1. Per germline, CDR1 LNHNV and CDR2 YYDKDF (reference sequence). The CDR3 is 15 amino acids. V was pared by 0 bases and J by 9 bases, with 5 bases of the junction left unmatched. In nucleotides, the CDR3 is TGTGCCACCAGCAGAGATAGGGGACAGGGGCGCACCATATATTTT. Its protein is CATSRDRGQGRTIYF. Full variable domain (outside the CDR3, taken from reference TRBV15 and TRBJ1-3): DAMVIQNPRYQVTQFGKPVTLSCSQTLNHNVMYWYQQKSSQAPKLLFHYYDKDFNNEADTPDNFQSRRPNTSFCFLDIRSPGLGDTAMYLCATSRDRGQGRTIYFGEGSWLTVV.